This TCR beta chain was recorded in a study of cytomegalovirus exposure and HLA in healthy donors. The PCR was carried out with 60 Vbeta primers and 13 Jbeta primers. This table comes from immunoSEQ multiplex PCR, and its TCRdb copy is limited to in-frame clones, with some not included. The sample consists of fewer than 200,000 clones, roughly 76% of them appearing once. CDR3 length: 12 amino acids. The germline V gene encodes CDR1 MDHEN and CDR2 SYDVKM. The V end lost 8 bases, the J end lost 6 bases, and 13 bases lay between the germline ends. The rearrangement uses TRBV28 and TRBJ1-1, with D hard to call. The receptor comes from a woman in her forties or fifties in good health and CMV-seronegative. Sequencing was done on a sample of PBMCs. CDR3 in amino acids: CASGGRGPEAFF. The DNA of the CDR3 is TGTGCCAGCGGCGGCAGAGGTCCTGAAGCTTTCTTT.